Below are 6 T cell receptor beta chains sequenced from a single sample in a study of response to subunit inactivated influenza vaccine. TCRdb used MiXCR to reprocess the RT-PCR reads, holding one entry per CDR3 protein. The data contain more than 550,000 distinct CDR3 sequences, about 10% of them singletons. The sample consisted of PBMCs from blood, taken on the day of vaccination. These receptors were obtained from a man over 45 who received an inactivated influenza vaccine.

This sequence joins TRBV20-1 and TRBJ2-1; the match to TRBD2 covers 12 bases. Germline trimming cut 0 bases from V and 4 bases from J; bases unmatched to any gene: 10. Germline assignment: CDR1 DFQATT and CDR2 SNEGSKA (reference sequence). CDR3 length: 18 residues. The CDR3 spells CSARDTSRTSGTYNEQFF. The CDR3 nucleotides are TGCAGTGCTAGAGATACCTCTAGGACTAGCGGGACTTACAATGAGCAGTTCTTC.

The rearrangement joins TRBV19 to TRBJ2-5, with TRBD1 matching 7 bases. Trimming took 3 bases from V and 2 from J; bases not matched to a gene: 3. Germline V lookup: CDR1 LNHDA, CDR2 SQIVND (reference sequence). The CDR3 totals 14 residues. The CDR3 region has the DNA TGTGCCAGTAGTATTCCGGGACAGCAAGAGACCCAGTACTTC. Its translation: CASSIPGQQETQYF.

This clonotype was picked up many times. The rearrangement uses TRBV4-3 and TRBJ2-1; maybe TRBD2 (5 bases). CDR3 length equals 14 residues. With 4 bases removed from V and 7 bases from J, the gap between germline ends came to 14 bases. The germline V gene has CDR1 LGHNA and CDR2 YSLEER. DNA of the CDR3: TGCGCCAGCAGCCCAACGGTCGGGGAAAATGAGCAGTTCTTC. Encoded protein: CASSPTVGENEQFF.

The chain carries TRBV5-1 and TRBJ2-5; 8 bases map to TRBD2. This CDR3 contains 15 residues. Germline V CDR1 and CDR2: SGHRS, YFSETQ. The trim removed 4 bases at V and 3 bases at J, leaving 8 bases unmatched. The CDR3 coding sequence is TGCGCCAGCAGCAGGGGACTAGAAGAGGAAGAGACCCAGTACTTC. This gives the protein CASSRGLEEEETQYF.

This clonotype was seen a few times. The rearrangement joins TRBV5-1 to TRBJ1-2; 7 positions match TRBD1. Germline CDR1 is SGHRS and CDR2 is YFSETQ. V was clipped by 0 bases and J by 8 bases; unmatched bases: 7. The CDR3 length is 14 residues. The CDR3 loop reads CASSLDGGGAGYTF. DNA of the CDR3: TGCGCCAGCAGCTTGGATGGAGGGGGCGCGGGCTACACCTTC. The variable domain in full, with the rest retrieved from reference TRBV5-1 and TRBJ1-2, is KAGVTQTPRYLIKTRGQQVTLSCSPISGHRSVSWYQQTPGQGLQFLFEYFSETQRNKGNFPGRFSGRQFSNSRSEMNVSTLELGDSALYLCASSLDGGGAGYTFGSGTRLTVV.

The chain joins TRBV7-9 to TRBJ2-2; TRBD1 aligns across 9 bases. Per germline, CDR1 SEHNR and CDR2 FQNEAQ (reference sequence). The trim removed 4 bases at V and 5 bases at J, leaving 11 bases unmatched. The CDR3 runs 17 residues. The CDR3 spells CASSYTHRGQRTGELFF. The CDR3 DNA reads TGTGCCAGCAGCTACACCCACAGGGGGCAACGGACCGGGGAGCTGTTTTTT.